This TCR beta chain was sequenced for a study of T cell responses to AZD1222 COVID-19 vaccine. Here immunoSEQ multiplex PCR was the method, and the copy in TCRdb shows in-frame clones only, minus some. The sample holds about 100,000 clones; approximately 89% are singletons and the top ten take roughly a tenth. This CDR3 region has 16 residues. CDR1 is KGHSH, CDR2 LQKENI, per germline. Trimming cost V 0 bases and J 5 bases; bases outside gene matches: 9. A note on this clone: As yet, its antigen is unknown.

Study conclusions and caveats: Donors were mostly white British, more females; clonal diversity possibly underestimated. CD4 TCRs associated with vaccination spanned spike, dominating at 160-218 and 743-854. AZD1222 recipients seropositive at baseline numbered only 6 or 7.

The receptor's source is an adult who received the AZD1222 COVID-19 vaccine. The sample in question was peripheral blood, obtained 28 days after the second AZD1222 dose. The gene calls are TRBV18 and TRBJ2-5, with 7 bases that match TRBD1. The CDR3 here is CASSPPTGMKRETQYF. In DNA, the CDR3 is TGTGCCAGCTCACCACCGACAGGGATGAAGCGGGAGACCCAGTACTTC.